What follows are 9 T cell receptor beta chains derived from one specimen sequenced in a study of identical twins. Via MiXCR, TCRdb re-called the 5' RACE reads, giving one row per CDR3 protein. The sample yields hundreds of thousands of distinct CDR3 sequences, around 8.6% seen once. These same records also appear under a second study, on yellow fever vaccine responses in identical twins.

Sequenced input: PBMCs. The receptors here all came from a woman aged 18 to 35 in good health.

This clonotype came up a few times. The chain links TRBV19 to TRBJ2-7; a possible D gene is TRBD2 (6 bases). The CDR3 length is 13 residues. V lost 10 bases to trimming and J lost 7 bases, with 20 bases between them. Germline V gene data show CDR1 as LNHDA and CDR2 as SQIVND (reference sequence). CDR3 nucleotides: TGTGCCACACGGGACTGGGATTCCGGAGAGCAGTACTTC. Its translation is CATRDWDSGEQYF. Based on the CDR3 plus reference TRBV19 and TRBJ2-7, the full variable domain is DGGITQSPKYLFRKEGQNVTLSCEQNLNHDAMYWYRQDPGQGLRLIYYSQIVNDFQKGDIAEGYSVSREKKESFPLTVTSAQKNPTAFYLCATRDWDSGEQYFGPGTRLTVT.

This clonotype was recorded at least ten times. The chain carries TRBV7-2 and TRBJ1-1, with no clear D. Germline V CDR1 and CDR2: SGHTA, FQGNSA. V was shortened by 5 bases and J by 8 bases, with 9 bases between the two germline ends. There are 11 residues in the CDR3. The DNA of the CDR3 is TGTGCCAGCAGCCTTGGTCTCGAAGCTTTCTTT. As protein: CASSLGLEAFF.

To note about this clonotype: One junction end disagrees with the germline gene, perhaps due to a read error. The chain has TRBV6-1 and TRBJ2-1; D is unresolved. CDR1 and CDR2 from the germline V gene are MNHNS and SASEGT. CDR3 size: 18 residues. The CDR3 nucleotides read TGTGCCATCAGTGAAGGGCTCGCGCGCGCGCAATTGTACAATGAGCAGTTCTTC. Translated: CAISEGLARAQLYNEQFF.

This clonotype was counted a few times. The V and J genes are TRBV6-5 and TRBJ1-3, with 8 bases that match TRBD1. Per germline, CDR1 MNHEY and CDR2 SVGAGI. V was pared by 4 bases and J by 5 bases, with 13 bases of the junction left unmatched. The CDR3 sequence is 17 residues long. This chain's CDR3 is CASSSQPPGQGRNTIYF. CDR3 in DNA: TGTGCCAGCAGTTCACAACCTCCAGGACAGGGTAGAAACACCATATATTTT.

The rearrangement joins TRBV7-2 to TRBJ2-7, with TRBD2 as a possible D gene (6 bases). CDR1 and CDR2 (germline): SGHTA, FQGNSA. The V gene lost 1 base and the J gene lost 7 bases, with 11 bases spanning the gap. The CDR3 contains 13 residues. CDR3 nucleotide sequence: TGTGCCAGCAGCTTAGGGCGGGAAAGAGAGCAGTACTTC. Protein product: CASSLGREREQYF.

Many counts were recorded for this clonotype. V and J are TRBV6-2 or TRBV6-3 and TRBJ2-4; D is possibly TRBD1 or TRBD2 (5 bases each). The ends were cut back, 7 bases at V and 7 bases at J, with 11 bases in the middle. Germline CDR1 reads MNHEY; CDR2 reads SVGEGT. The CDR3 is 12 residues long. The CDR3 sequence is CASTAGTNIQYF. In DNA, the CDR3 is TGTGCCAGCACGGCAGGGACGAACATTCAGTACTTC.

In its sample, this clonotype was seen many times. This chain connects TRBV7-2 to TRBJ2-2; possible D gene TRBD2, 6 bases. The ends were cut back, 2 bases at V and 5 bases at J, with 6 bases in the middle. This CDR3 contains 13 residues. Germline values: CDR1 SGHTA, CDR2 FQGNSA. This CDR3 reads CASSLLATGELFF. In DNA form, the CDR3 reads TGTGCCAGCAGCTTACTAGCGACCGGGGAGCTGTTTTTT.

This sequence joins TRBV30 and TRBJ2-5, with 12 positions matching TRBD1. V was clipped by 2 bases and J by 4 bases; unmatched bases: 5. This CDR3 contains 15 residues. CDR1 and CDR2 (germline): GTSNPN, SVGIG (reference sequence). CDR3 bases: TGTGCCTGGAGTTCGGGACAGGGGGCTTCAGAGACCCAGTACTTC. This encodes CAWSSGQGASETQYF.

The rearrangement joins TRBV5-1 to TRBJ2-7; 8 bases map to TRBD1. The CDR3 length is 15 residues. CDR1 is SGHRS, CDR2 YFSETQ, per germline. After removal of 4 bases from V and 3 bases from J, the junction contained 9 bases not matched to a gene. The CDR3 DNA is TGCGCCAGCAGCACCTCCGGGACAGGATTCTACGAGCAGTACTTC. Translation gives CASSTSGTGFYEQYF.